The clone carrying this T cell receptor (beta chain) appeared once. TCRdb's table, derived via immunoSEQ multiplex PCR, lists solely in-frame clones and lacks some. Among a few hundred thousand clones, around 90% were seen once, and the ten largest hold roughly 7.3%. The data were obtained in a study of blood T cell repertoires in COVID-19. Overall study: Samples of COVID-19 (acute and convalescent) were obtained from the United States, Italy and Spain.

The CDR3 spans 13 residues. Trimming took 5 bases from V and 4 from J, leaving 10 bases between them. The chain has TRBV12-3 or TRBV12-4 and TRBJ2-3; tentatively, D is TRBD1 (5 bases). Material: peripheral blood. The TCR was taken from a woman aged 30 to 39 with COVID-19, enrolled during active disease. CDR3 in amino acids: CASSTSTADTQYF. CDR3 DNA: TGTGCCAGCAGTACCTCGACAGCAGATACGCAGTATTTT.